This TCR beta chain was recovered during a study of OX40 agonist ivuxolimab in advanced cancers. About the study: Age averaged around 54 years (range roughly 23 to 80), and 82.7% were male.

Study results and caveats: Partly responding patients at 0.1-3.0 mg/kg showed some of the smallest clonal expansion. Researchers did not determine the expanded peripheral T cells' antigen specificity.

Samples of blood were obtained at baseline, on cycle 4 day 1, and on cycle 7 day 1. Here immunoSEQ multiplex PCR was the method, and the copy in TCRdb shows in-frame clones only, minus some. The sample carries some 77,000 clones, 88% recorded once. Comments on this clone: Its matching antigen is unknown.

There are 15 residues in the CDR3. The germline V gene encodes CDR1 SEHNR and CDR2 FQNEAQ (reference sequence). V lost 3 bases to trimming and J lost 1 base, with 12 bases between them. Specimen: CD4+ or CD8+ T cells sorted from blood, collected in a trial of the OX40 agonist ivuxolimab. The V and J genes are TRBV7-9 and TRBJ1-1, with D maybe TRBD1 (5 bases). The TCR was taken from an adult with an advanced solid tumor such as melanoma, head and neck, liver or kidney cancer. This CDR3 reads CASSFGGQGNTEAFF. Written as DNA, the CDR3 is TGTGCCAGCAGCTTCGGTGGGCAGGGGAACACTGAAGCTTTCTTT.